Shown below are 2 T cell receptor beta chains from a single sample sequenced in a study of tumor-infiltrating lymphocytes in primary liver carcinoma. Unsorted whole blood yielded blood RNA, and germline DNA was extracted as well. Starting material of 450 to 550 ng total RNA yielded TCR beta cDNA via a constant-region primer. TCR beta libraries came from three nested multiplex PCR rounds using slightly modified ARM-PCR. The first two PCR rounds used TRBV1-TRBV30 primers with a Cbeta primer, 9 to 11 cycles each. TCRdb analysed the multiplex PCR reads with MiXCR anew, one entry per CDR3 protein. The profile covers fewer than 350,000 distinct CDR3 sequences, with approximately 65% appearing a single time and 9% taken by the ten largest. The specimen sequenced was peripheral blood. All receptors come from a man aged 40-50 years with primary liver carcinoma and hepatitis B virus infection.

The CDR3 bases are TGTGCCAGCAGCATAGGTAGCGGGAGGACTGGAGAGCAGTACTTC. Its protein is CASSIGSGRTGEQYF. The chain recombines TRBV11-1 with TRBJ2-7; 10 bases fit TRBD2. After removal of 5 bases from V and 7 bases from J, the junction contained 11 bases not matched to a gene. CDR3 length: 15 residues. CDR1 and CDR2 from the germline V gene are SGHAT and FQDESV (reference sequence). Looking up the rest from reference TRBV11-1 and TRBJ2-7 gives the full variable domain: EAEVAQSPRYKITEKSQAVAFWCDPISGHATLYWYRQILGQGPELLVQFQDESVVDDSQLPKDRFSAERLKGVDSTLKIQPAELGDSAMYLCASSIGSGRTGEQYFGPGTRLTVT.

This clonotype was observed many times. This chain joins TRBV29-1 and TRBJ2-3, with 9 bases identical to TRBD1. Germline V gene sequence: CDR1 SQVTM, CDR2 ANQGSEA. The CDR3 runs to 16 residues. Losses at the gene ends were 0 bases for V and 4 bases for J; bases not matched to a gene: 8. CDR3: CSVEDPGDRVADTQYF. The CDR3 nucleotides are TGCAGCGTTGAAGATCCCGGGGACAGGGTGGCAGATACGCAGTATTTT.